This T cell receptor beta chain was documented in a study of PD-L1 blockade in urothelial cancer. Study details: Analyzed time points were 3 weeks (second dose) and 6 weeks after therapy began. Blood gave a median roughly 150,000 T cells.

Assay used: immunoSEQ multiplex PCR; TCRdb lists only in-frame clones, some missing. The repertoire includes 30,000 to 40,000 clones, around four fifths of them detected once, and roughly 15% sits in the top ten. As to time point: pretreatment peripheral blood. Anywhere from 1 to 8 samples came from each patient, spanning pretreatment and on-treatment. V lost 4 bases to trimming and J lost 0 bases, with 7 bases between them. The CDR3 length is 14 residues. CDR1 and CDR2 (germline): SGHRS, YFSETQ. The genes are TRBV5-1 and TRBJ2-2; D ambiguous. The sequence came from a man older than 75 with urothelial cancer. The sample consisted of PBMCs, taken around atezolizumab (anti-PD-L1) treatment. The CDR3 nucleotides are TGCGCCAGCAGCCCGGTACCGAACACCGGGGAGCTGTTTTTT. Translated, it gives CASSPVPNTGELFF.